These T cell receptor beta chains were read from a single sample in a study of CD8 T cells in Susac syndrome. TCRdb reprocessed the immunoSEQ multiplex PCR reads with MiXCR, giving one entry per CDR3 protein. The sample holds about 200,000 distinct CDR3 sequences, more than 85% seen once. The sequenced material came from CD4+ T cells from PBMCs. The receptors stem from a human donor with multiple sclerosis. The CDR3 runs from the conserved cysteine through the conserved F or W. D genes are given only for firm matches. Some rows mark clone size as missing; the rest say once, few, many or name a class of expanded clone.

TRBJ2-1,.,.,TRBV15,TGTGCCACCAGCAGAGATACGGCGGGCTCCTACAATGAGCAGTTCTTC,CATSRDTAGSYNEQFF
TRBJ2-1,.,once,TRBV3-1,TGTGCCAGCAGCCAAGCCCCTTCGTCGGGGGCCAGTTTCTTC,CASSQAPSSGASFF
TRBJ1-1,TRBD1,.,TRBV6-1,TGTGCCAGCCTACGACAGGGGATCTCTCTGAACACTGAAGCTTTCTTT,CASLRQGISLNTEAFF
TRBJ1-2,.,.,TRBV3-1,TGTGCCAGCAGCCAAGCCCCGGGGGGGCCTGGGGGCTACACCTTC,CASSQAPGGPGGYTF
TRBJ1-4,.,.,TRBV30,TGTGCCTGGAGTGTAAGACAGTTTAATGAAAAACTGTTTTTT,CAWSVRQFNEKLFF
TRBJ2-5,.,.,TRBV24-1,TGTGCCACCAGTGATGCCGGCGACAGCCAAGAGACCCAGTACTTC,CATSDAGDSQETQYF
TRBJ1-6,.,.,TRBV5-1,TGCGCCAGCAGCTTGGCGGGGAGCCGCTATAATTCACCCCTCCACTTT,CASSLAGSRYNSPLHF
TRBJ1-1,TRBD1,.,TRBV6-6,TGTGCCAGCAGCGACAGGGGAATTAGTTTGGCTTTCTTT,CASSDRGISLAFF
TRBJ2-1,.,.,TRBV6-6,TGTGCCAGCAGTTCGCAGCTACAGTTCTTC,CASSSQLQFF
TRBJ2-2,TRBD1,.,TRBV3-1,TGTGCCAGCAGACAGGGGGTAATCGGCACCGGGGAGCTGTTTTTT,CASRQGVIGTGELFF
TRBJ1-2,TRBD1,.,TRBV6-5,TGTGCCAGCAGTGACAGGGGCATCTATGGCTACACCTTC,CASSDRGIYGYTF
TRBJ2-1,TRBD2,.,TRBV7-7,TGTGCTTGTAGCGGGGGGCCGAGCTCCTACAATGAGCAGTTCTTC,CACSGGPSSYNEQFF
TRBJ2-1,TRBD2,.,TRBV20-1,TGCAGGGCCCTAGCGGGGTCCTACAATGAGCAGTTCTTC,CRALAGSYNEQFF
TRBJ1-6,.,.,TRBV30,TGTGCCTGGAATAACAGGAAGGATTCACCCCTCCACTTT,CAWNNRKDSPLHF
TRBJ2-5,TRBD1,.,TRBV29-1,TGCAGCGGGGGAGACAGGGGGCTCGGGACCCAGTACTTC,CSGGDRGLGTQYF
TRBJ1-1,.,.,TRBV9,TGTGCCAGCAGCGCCCACAGGGACGGGACTGAAGCTTTCTTT,CASSAHRDGTEAFF
TRBJ1-1,.,once,TRBV9,TGTGCCAGCAGCGTAGTTACAGGACCGAACACTGAAGCTTTCTTT,CASSVVTGPNTEAFF
TRBJ2-1,.,.,TRBV7-8,TGTGCCAGCAGCCATGGGGCCCTGGTGGGGCAGTTCTTC,CASSHGALVGQFF
TRBJ2-7,.,.,TRBV3-1,TGTGCCAGCAGCCAGACCGGACTGGAGCAGTACTTC,CASSQTGLEQYF
TRBJ2-7,TRBD1,.,TRBV30,TGTGCCTGGAGTAGGACGGCAGGGGGTGCCCCTAGGGAGCAGTACTTC,CAWSRTAGGAPREQYF
TRBJ2-2,.,.,TRBV6-1,TGTGCCAGCAAGAGGGGGACCGGGGAGCTGTTTTTT,CASKRGTGELFF
TRBJ2-6,TRBD1,.,TRBV2,TGTGCCAGCAGTTCAGACAGGGCTGGGGCCAACGTCCTGACTTTC,CASSSDRAGANVLTF
TRBJ2-5,.,.,TRBV7-2,TGTGCCAGCAGCTTTATTCCTGGTGAGACCCAGTACTTC,CASSFIPGETQYF
TRBJ1-2,TRBD1,.,TRBV20-1,TGCAGTGCTCCCCGGGACAGGGACTATGGCTACACCTTC,CSAPRDRDYGYTF
TRBJ2-1,.,.,TRBV29-1,TGCAGCGTATCATCGGGCAGGACTGAGCAGTTCTTC,CSVSSGRTEQFF
TRBJ2-5,.,.,TRBV4-1,TGCGCCAGCAGCCACTGGAGTAGTCCAGAGACCCAGTACTTC,CASSHWSSPETQYF
TRBJ2-3,.,once,TRBV29-1,TGCAGCGTTCGGACAGTCGCAGATACGCAGTATTTT,CSVRTVADTQYF
TRBJ1-2,.,.,TRBV29-1,TGCAGCGTACCAGGGGTTCTCTATGGCTACACCTTC,CSVPGVLYGYTF
TRBJ2-5,TRBD2,.,TRBV20-1,TGCAGTGCTAGAGGGAGCGGGGGGCCAGAGACCCAGTACTTC,CSARGSGGPETQYF
TRBJ2-6,.,.,TRBV6-5,TGTGCCAGCAGTTCGGACAGACTGTCCAGTGGGGCCAACGTCCTGACTTTC,CASSSDRLSSGANVLTF
TRBJ1-2,.,.,TRBV3-1,TGTGCCAGCAGCCAACAGGACTATGGCTACACCTTC,CASSQQDYGYTF
TRBJ2-1,.,.,TRBV3-1,TGTGCCAGCAGCCAAGATGGGCAGGGGGGGTTCGGTGAGCAGTTCTTC,CASSQDGQGGFGEQFF
TRBJ2-1,.,few,TRBV5-1,TGCGCCAGCAGCTTAGGCCAGACCGACAATGAGCAGTTCTTC,CASSLGQTDNEQFF
TRBJ1-6,.,.,TRBV7-2,TGTGCCAGCAGCCCGACCCAGTCCTATAATTCACCCCTCCACTTT,CASSPTQSYNSPLHF
TRBJ2-7,.,once,TRBV6-5,TGTGCCAGCACCAACAGGGTAGGGTACGAGCAGTACTTC,CASTNRVGYEQYF
TRBJ1-2,.,.,TRBV7-3,TGTGCCAGCAGCCCCGAGGGCCAGGGGTGGGATGGCTACACCTTC,CASSPEGQGWDGYTF
TRBJ1-1,.,.,TRBV30,TGTGCCTGGAGGGATGGGTACACTGAAGCTTTCTTT,CAWRDGYTEAFF
TRBJ1-6,.,once,TRBV20-1,TGCAGTGCTACGGAGTTGGGAGATTATAATTCACCCCTCCACTTT,CSATELGDYNSPLHF
TRBJ1-6,.,once,TRBV2,TGTGCCAGCAGTGAAGGTCGCGGGAGATATAATTCACCCCTCCACTTT,CASSEGRGRYNSPLHF
TRBJ2-2,.,.,TRBV6-4,TGTGCCAGCAGCCCAATGAGCACCGGGGAGCTGTTTTTT,CASSPMSTGELFF
TRBJ2-5,.,few,TRBV6-5,TGTGCCAGCAGTTATTCGGGGGGCGCGGGGGAGACCCAGTACTTC,CASSYSGGAGETQYF
TRBJ2-3,.,.,TRBV3-1,TGTGCCAGCAGCCAAGCCTCCGGGGGTACGCAGTATTTT,CASSQASGGTQYF
TRBJ2-1,TRBD2,.,TRBV9,TGTGCCAGCAGCGTAGAGGCTAGCGGGTACAATGAGCAGTTCTTC,CASSVEASGYNEQFF
TRBJ2-3,.,.,TRBV9,TGTGCCAGCAGCGTAGGATCTCCCCCAGATACGCAGTATTTT,CASSVGSPPDTQYF